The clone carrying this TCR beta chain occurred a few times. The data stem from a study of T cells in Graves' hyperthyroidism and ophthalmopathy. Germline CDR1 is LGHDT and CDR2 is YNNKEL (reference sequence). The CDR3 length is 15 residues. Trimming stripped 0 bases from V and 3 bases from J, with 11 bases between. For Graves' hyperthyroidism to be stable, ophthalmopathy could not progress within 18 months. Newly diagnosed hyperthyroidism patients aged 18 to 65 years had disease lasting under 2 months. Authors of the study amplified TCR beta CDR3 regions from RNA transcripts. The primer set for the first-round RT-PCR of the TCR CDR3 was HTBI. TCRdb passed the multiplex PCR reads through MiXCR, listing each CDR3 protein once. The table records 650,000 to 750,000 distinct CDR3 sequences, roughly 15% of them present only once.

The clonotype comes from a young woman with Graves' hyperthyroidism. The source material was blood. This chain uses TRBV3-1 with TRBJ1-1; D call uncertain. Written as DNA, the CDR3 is TGTGCCAGCAGCCAAGATCGTTTCGGGGACACTGAAGCTTTCTTT. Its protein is CASSQDRFGDTEAFF.